The present TCR beta chain was sequenced within a study of regulatory T cells in long-lasting Graves disease. To make TCR beta libraries, researchers used iRepertoire HTBI primers and Arm-PCR of CDR3 regions. TCRdb re-analysed the multiplex PCR reads in MiXCR, keeping a single row per CDR3 protein. This table holds 440,000 or so distinct CDR3 sequences, under 15% found once. This clonotype was seen only a few times. Time point denoted: newly diagnosed GD, antithyroid drugs for less than 3 months. From RNA extracted from PBMCs, the TCR library was made. The CDR3 extends over 16 amino acids. CDR1 MNHNS and CDR2 SASEGT come from the germline V gene. Trimming removed 10 bases from V and 0 bases from J, with 19 bases in between. These data were likewise used in another study, on T cells in Graves' hyperthyroidism and ophthalmopathy. As that report states: Diagnosing involved the use of clinical symptoms, serum thyroxine and TRAb, thyroid ultrasound and orbital computed tomography.

Sequencing used peripheral blood mononuclear cells (PBMCs), obtained at new diagnosis, from a patient treated with antithyroid drugs. This receptor was taken from a woman aged 25 to 45 with Graves disease. The V call is TRBV6-1, the J call TRBJ2-1; D may be TRBD1 or TRBD2 (6 bases each). The chain's CDR3 is CATLRGRPSSYNEQFF. CDR3 nucleotides: TGTGCCACCCTGAGGGGGAGGCCGAGCTCCTACAATGAGCAGTTCTTC.